The 7 T cell receptor beta chains in this list originate from one sample, sequenced in a study of shared clonotypes between healthy human individuals. Naivety among CD8 cells was defined by CD45RO negativity and positive CCR7 selection, thereby excluding terminally differentiated effector memory CD45RA+ cells. Assay used: immunoSEQ multiplex PCR; TCRdb lists only in-frame clones, some missing. Counted here are around 2,100,000 clones, approximately 94% occurring once; the ten biggest clones make up around 1%. Material for sequencing was naive CD8+ T cells sorted from blood. Source of these receptors: a man aged 18 to 29 in good health.

The CDR3 reads CASRSAGTGDSPLHF. The DNA for the CDR3 is TGTGCCAGCAGGTCGGCCGGGACAGGCGATTCACCCCTCCACTTT. The V and J genes are TRBV27 and TRBJ1-6; 8 bases are a match to TRBD1. J gave up 8 bases and V 6 bases, and 9 bases lay outside the gene matches. Germline V gene data show CDR1 as MNHEY and CDR2 as SMNVEV (reference sequence). This CDR3 is 15 amino acids long.

V and J are TRBV4-2 and TRBJ2-1; 8 bases fit TRBD2. From germline, CDR1 is LGHNA and CDR2 YNFKEQ. After removal of 6 bases from V and 0 bases from J, the junction contained 7 bases not matched to a gene. The CDR3 extends over 16 amino acids. CDR3 sequence: CASRPTSGSSYNEQFF. The CDR3 region has the DNA TGTGCCAGCAGACCCACTAGCGGCAGCTCCTACAATGAGCAGTTCTTC.

Details on this clone: The identical CDR3 is also encoded by other nucleotide sequences in the sample. This sequence joins TRBV27 and TRBJ1-5, with 10 bases identical to TRBD1. Looked up from germline, CDR1 is MNHEY and CDR2 is SMNVEV (reference sequence). With 3 bases clipped from V and 0 bases from J, the junction kept 2 bases outside the gene matches. This CDR3 is built from 16 residues. CDR3 bases: TGTGCCAGCAGTTTGGGACAGGGGTATAGCAATCAGCCCCAGCATTTT. Amino acid sequence: CASSLGQGYSNQPQHF.

V gene TRBV4-2 combines with J gene TRBJ2-2; D possibly matches TRBD1 or TRBD2 (7 bases each). The CDR3 loop spans 18 amino acids. Trimming took 0 bases from V and 5 from J, leaving 19 bases between them. Germline V gives CDR1 LGHNA, CDR2 YNFKEQ. CDR3 coding DNA: TGTGCCAGCAGCCAAGATCCAGGGGGGGGGCCCTGGACCGGGGAGCTGTTTTTT. Translating it yields CASSQDPGGGPWTGELFF.

This chain joins TRBV13 and TRBJ1-1, with 7 bases fitting TRBD1. Unmatched junction bases numbered 6, after V lost 5 bases and J lost 0 bases. This CDR3 spans 15 amino acids. Germline values: CDR1 PRHDT, CDR2 FYEKMQ (reference sequence). CDR3 sequence reads: CASSPQGVMNTEAFF. CDR3 coding DNA: TGTGCCAGCAGCCCCCAGGGGGTCATGAACACTGAAGCTTTCTTT.

On this clone itself: Other nucleotide sequences from this sample produce the same CDR3. This chain joins TRBV27 and TRBJ2-7, with D unresolved. CDR3 length: 12 residues. CDR1 and CDR2 from the germline V gene are MNHEY and SMNVEV (reference sequence). V was trimmed by 3 bases and J by 3 bases, leaving 6 bases between them. CDR3 protein: CASSFTGYEQYF. DNA of the CDR3: TGTGCCAGCAGTTTCACTGGCTACGAGCAGTACTTC.

DNA for the CDR3: TGTGCCAGCAGCTGGACTAGCGGGAGGTCCAGCTCCTACGAGCAGTACTTC. This encodes CASSWTSGRSSSYEQYF. The chain couples TRBV7-9 to TRBJ2-7; TRBD2 aligns across 14 bases. The CDR3 consists of 17 residues. Germline V gives CDR1 SEHNR, CDR2 FQNEAQ (reference sequence). V shed 4 bases, J shed 0 bases, and the junction held 5 bases outside the gene matches.